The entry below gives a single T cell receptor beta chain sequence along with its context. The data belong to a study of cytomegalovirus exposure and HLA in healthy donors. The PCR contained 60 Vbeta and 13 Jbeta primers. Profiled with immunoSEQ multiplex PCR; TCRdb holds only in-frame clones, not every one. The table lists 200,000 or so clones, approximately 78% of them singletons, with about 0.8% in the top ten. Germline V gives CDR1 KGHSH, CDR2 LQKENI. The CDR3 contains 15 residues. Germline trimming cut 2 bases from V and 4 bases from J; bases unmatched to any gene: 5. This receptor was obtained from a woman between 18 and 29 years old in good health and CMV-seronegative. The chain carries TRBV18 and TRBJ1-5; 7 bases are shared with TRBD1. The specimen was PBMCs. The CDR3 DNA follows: TGTGCCAGCTCACCAGAGGGGGCCCCTAATCAGCCCCAGCATTTT. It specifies CASSPEGAPNQPQHF. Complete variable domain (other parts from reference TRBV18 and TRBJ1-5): NAGVMQNPRHLVRRRGQEARLRCSPMKGHSHVYWYRQLPEEGLKFMVYLQKENIIDESGMPKERFSAEFPKEGPSILRIQQVVRGDSAAYFCASSPEGAPNQPQHFGDGTRLSIL.